This T cell receptor (beta chain) was documented in a study of cytomegalovirus exposure and HLA in healthy donors. PCR involved 60 Vbeta and 13 Jbeta primers. Libraries were prepared by immunoSEQ multiplex PCR; TCRdb keeps only in-frame clonotypes and omits some of them. This table holds around 170,000 clones, around 82% found once. The CDR3 length is 13 residues. V was pared by 8 bases and J by 4 bases, with 11 bases between. Per germline, CDR1 MNHNS and CDR2 SASEGT. Sequences were obtained from PBMCs. The V gene is TRBV6-1, the J gene TRBJ2-2; no definite D call. This TCR came from a man between 40 and 49 years old in good health and CMV-seronegative. Written as DNA, the CDR3 is TGTGCCAGCTCTAGATTAGGCACCGGGGAGCTGTTTTTT. Translation: CASSRLGTGELFF.